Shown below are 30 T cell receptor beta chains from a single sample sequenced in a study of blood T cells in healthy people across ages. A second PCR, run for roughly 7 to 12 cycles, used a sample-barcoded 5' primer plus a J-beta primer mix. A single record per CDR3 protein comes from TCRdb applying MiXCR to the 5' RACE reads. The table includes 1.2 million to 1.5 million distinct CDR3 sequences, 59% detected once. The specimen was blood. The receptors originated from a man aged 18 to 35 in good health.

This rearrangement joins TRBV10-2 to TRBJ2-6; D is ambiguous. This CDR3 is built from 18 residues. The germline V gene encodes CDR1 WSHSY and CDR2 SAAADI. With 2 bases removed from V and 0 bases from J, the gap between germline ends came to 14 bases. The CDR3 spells CASSELGLESSGANVLTF. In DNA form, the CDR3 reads TGCGCCAGCAGTGAGCTAGGGTTAGAGAGCTCTGGGGCCAACGTCCTGACTTTC.

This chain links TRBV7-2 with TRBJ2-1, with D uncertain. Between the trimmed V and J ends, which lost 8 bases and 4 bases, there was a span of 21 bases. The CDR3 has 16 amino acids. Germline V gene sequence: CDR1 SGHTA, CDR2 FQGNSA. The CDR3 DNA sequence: TGTGCCAGCCAAGGCCGGCCCGAACAATATTACAATGAGCAGTTCTTC. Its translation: CASQGRPEQYYNEQFF.

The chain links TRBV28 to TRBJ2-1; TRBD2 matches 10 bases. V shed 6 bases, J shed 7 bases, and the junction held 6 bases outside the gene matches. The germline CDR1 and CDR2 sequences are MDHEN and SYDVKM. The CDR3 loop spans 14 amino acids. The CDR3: CASRPGLALNEQFF. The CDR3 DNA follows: TGTGCCAGCAGGCCGGGACTAGCGCTAAATGAGCAGTTCTTC.

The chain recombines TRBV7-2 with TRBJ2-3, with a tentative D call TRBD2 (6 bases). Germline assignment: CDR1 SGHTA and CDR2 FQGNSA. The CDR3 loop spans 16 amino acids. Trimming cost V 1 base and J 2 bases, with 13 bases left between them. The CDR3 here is CASSLDGDSSTDTQYF. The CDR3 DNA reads TGTGCCAGCAGCTTAGACGGGGACTCCTCCACAGATACGCAGTATTTT.

CDR3 coding DNA: TGTGCCAGCATACTTGGGGGGGCGCCGGACACCGGGGAGCTGTTTTTT. Amino acids: CASILGGAPDTGELFF. This sequence joins TRBV6-1 and TRBJ2-2, with D tentatively TRBD2 (7 bases). Trimming took off 7 bases at V and 3 bases at J, with 18 bases between the two ends. The germline CDR1 and CDR2 sequences are MNHNS and SASEGT. The CDR3 loop spans 16 amino acids.

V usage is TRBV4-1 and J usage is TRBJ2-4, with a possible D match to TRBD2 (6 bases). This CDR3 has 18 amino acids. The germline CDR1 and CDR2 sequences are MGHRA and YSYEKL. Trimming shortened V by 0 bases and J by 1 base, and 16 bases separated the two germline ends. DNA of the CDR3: TGCGCCAGCAGCCAAGATGACGGGGTGGGGAGGGCCAAAAACATTCAGTACTTC. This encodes CASSQDDGVGRAKNIQYF.

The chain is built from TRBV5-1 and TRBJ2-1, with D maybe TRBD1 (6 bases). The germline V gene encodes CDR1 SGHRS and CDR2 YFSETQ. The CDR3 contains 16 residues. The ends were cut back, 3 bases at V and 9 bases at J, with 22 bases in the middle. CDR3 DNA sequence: TGCGCCAGCAGCTCGGACCAACAGGGACGGGGCTTTGAGCAGTTCTTC. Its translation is CASSSDQQGRGFEQFF. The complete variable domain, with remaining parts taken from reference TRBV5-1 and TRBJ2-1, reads KAGVTQTPRYLIKTRGQQVTLSCSPISGHRSVSWYQQTPGQGLQFLFEYFSETQRNKGNFPGRFSGRQFSNSRSEMNVSTLELGDSALYLCASSSDQQGRGFEQFFGPGTRLTVL.

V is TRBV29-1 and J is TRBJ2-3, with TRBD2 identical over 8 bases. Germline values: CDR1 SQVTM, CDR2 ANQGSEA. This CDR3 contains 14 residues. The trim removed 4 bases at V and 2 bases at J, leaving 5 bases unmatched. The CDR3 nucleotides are TGCAGCGTTGTTGCGGGGGGCGTCACAGATACGCAGTATTTT. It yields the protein CSVVAGGVTDTQYF.

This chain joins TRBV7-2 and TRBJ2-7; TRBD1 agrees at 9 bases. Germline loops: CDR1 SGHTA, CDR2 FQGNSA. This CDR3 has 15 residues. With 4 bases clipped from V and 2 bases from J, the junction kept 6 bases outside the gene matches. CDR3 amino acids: CASSYRDRAPYEQYF. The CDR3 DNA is TGTGCCAGCAGCTACCGGGACAGGGCACCCTACGAGCAGTACTTC.

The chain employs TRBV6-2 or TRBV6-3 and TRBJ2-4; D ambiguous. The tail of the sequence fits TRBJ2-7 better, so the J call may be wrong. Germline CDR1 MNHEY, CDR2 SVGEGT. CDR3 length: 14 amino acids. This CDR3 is CASSYSRQFYEQYF. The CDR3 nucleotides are TGTGCCAGCAGTTACTCTAGGCAGTTCTACGAGCAGTACTTC.

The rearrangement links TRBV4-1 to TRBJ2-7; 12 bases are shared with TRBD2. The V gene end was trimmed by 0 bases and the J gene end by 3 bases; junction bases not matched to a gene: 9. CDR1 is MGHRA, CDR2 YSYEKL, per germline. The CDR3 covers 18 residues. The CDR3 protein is CASSQDTRLAGVFYEQYF. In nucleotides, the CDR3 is TGCGCCAGCAGCCAAGACACTCGACTAGCGGGGGTGTTCTACGAGCAGTACTTC.

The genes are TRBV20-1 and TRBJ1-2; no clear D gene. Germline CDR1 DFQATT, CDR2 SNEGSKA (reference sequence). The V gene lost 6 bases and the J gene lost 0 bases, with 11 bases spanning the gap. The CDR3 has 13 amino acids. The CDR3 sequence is CSAMPSANYGYTF. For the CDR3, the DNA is TGCAGTGCGATGCCATCAGCTAACTATGGCTACACCTTC.

The CDR3 sequence: CASSSGGAIEQFF. The CDR3 DNA follows: TGTGCCAGCTCTAGCGGGGGGGCCATTGAGCAGTTCTTC. The rearrangement joins TRBV27 to TRBJ2-1; 12 nucleotides match TRBD2. Trimming took 8 bases from V and 9 from J; bases not matched to a gene: 5. Germline V lookup: CDR1 MNHEY, CDR2 SMNVEV (reference sequence). There are 13 residues in the CDR3.

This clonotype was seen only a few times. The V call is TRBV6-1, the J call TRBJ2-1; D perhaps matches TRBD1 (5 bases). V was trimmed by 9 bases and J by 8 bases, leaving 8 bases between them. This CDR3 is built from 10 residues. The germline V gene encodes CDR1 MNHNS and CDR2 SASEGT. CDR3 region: CASRQYEQFF. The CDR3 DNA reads TGTGCCAGTAGACAGTATGAGCAGTTCTTC.

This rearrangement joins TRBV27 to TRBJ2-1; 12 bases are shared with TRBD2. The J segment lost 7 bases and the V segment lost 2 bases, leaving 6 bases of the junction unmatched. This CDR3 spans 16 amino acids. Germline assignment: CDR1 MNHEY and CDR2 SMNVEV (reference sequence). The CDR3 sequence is CASSLEASGRVNEQFF. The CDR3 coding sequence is TGTGCCAGCAGTTTAGAGGCTAGCGGGAGGGTGAATGAGCAGTTCTTC.

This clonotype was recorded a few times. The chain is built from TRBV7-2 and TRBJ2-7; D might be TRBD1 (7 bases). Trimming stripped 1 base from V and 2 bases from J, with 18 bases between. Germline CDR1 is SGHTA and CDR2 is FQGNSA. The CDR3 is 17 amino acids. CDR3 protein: CASSLVSLAGQPYEQYF. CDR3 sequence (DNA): TGTGCCAGCAGCTTAGTAAGTCTTGCGGGACAGCCCTACGAGCAGTACTTC. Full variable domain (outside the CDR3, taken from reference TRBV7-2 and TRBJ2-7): GAGVSQSPSNKVTEKGKDVELRCDPISGHTALYWYRQSLGQGLEFLIYFQGNSAPDKSGLPSDRFSAERTGGSVSTLTIQRTQQEDSAVYLCASSLVSLAGQPYEQYFGPGTRLTVT.

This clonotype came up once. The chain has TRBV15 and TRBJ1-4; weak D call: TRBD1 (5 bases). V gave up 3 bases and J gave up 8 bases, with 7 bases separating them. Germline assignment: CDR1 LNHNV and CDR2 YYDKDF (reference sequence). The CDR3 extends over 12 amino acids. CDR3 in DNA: TGTGCCACCAGCAGGTCAGGGGAAAAACTGTTTTTT. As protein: CATSRSGEKLFF.

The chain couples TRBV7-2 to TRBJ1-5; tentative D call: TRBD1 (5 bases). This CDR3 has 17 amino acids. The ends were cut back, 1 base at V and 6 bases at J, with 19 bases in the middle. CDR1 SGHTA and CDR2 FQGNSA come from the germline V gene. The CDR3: CASSLVYSRVGGQPQHF. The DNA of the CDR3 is TGTGCCAGCAGCTTAGTATATTCCAGGGTGGGGGGTCAGCCCCAGCATTTT. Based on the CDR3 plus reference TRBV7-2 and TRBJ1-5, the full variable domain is GAGVSQSPSNKVTEKGKDVELRCDPISGHTALYWYRQSLGQGLEFLIYFQGNSAPDKSGLPSDRFSAERTGGSVSTLTIQRTQQEDSAVYLCASSLVYSRVGGQPQHFGDGTRLSIL.

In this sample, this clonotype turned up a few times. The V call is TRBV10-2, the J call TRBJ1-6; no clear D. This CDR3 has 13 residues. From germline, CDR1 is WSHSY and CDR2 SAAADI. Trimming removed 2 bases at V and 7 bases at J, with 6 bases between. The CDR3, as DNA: TGCGCCAGCAGTGAGATTGGGAATTCACCCCTCCACTTT. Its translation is CASSEIGNSPLHF.

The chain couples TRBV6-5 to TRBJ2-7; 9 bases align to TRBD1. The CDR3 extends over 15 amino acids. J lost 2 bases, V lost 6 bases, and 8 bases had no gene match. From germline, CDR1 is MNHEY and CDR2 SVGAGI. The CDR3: CASSHRRDRAYEQYF. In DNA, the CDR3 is TGTGCCAGCAGCCACCGCCGGGACAGGGCCTACGAGCAGTACTTC.

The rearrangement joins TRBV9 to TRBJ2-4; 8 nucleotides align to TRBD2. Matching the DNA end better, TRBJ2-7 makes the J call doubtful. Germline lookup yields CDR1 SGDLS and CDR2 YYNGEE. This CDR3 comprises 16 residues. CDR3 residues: CASSAGLATYLAEQYF. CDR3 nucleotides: TGTGCCAGCAGCGCCGGACTAGCCACTTATCTGGCCGAGCAGTACTTC.

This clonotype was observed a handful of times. The CDR3 DNA reads TGTGCCAGCTGGGGACAGGGGGCTTCCTACGAGCAGTACTTC. Its protein is CASWGQGASYEQYF. The gene calls are TRBV27 and TRBJ2-7, with 12 bases that match TRBD1. Trimming took 8 bases from V and 1 from J; bases not matched to a gene: 3. From germline, CDR1 is MNHEY and CDR2 SMNVEV (reference sequence). The CDR3 is 14 amino acids.

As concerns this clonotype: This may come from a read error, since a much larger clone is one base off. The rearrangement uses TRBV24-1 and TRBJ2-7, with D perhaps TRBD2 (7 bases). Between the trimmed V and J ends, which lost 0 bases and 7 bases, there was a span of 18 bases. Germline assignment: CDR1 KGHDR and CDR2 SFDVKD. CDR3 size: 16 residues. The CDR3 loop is CATSDLGGATRDEQYF. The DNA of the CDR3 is TGTGCCACCAGTGATTTGGGGGGGGCGACGCGGGATGAGCAGTACTTC.

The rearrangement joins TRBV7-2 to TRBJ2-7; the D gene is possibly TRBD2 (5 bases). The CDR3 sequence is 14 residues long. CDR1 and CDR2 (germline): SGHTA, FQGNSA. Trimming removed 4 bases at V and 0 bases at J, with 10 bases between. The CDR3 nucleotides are TGTGCCAGCAGCTCCGCCACTAGCTCCTACGAGCAGTACTTC. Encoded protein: CASSSATSSYEQYF.

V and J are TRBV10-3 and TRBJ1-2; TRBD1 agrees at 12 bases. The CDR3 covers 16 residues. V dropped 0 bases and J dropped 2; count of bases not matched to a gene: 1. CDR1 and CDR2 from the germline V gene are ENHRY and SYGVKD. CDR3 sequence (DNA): TGTGCCATCAGTGAGTCGGGGACAGGGGGCAACTATGGCTACACCTTC. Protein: CAISESGTGGNYGYTF.

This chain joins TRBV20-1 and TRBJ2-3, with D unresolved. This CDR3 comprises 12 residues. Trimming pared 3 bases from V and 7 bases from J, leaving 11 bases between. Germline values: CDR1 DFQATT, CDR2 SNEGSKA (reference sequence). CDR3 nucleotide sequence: TGCAGTGCTAGTGAGGTTAGAAATACGCAGTATTTT. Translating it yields CSASEVRNTQYF.

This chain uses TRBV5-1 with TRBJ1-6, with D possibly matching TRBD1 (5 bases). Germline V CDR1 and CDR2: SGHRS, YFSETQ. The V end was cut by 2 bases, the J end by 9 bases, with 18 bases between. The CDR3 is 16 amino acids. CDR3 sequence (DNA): TGCGCCAGCAGCTTTTCGGGCAGGGCTGGGGGTTCACCCCTCCACTTT. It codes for CASSFSGRAGGSPLHF.

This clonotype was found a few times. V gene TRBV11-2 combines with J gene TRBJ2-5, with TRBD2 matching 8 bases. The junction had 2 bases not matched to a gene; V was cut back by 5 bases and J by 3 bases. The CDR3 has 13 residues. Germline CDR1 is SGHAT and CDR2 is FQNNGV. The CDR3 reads CASSPGGEETQYF. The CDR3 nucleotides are TGTGCCAGCAGCCCCGGGGGGGAAGAGACCCAGTACTTC.

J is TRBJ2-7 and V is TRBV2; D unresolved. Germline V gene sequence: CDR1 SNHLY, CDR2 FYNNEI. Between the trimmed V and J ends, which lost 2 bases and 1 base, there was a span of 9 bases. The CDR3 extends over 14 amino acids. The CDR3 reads CASSESAQSYEQYF. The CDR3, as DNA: TGTGCCAGCAGTGAATCCGCCCAATCCTACGAGCAGTACTTC.

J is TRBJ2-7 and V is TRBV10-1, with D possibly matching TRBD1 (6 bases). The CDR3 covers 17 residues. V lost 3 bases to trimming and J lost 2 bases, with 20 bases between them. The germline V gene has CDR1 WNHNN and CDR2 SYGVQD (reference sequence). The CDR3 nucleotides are TGCGCCAGCAGTGACCGGGACGGGACAAAAGTTCCCTACGAGCAGTACTTC. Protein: CASSDRDGTKVPYEQYF.